This TCR beta chain emerged from a study of blood T cell repertoires in COVID-19. Study overall: From the United States, Italy and Spain came samples of acute and convalescent COVID-19. In each case, the material was cDNA or gDNA derived from T cells, B-cell-depleted T cells, or PBMCs.

TCRdb's copy holds only in-frame clones and misses some; the assay was immunoSEQ multiplex PCR. The table includes over 150,000 clones, about 80% detected once. Trimming stripped 6 bases from V and 4 bases from J, with 15 bases between. There are 14 residues in the CDR3. Germline V lookup: CDR1 KGHSH, CDR2 LQKENI. This chain uses TRBV18 with TRBJ1-1, with TRBD1 as a possible D gene (5 bases). Sequencing was performed on peripheral blood. This clonotype was obtained from a human donor in a cohort sampled during active COVID-19. Here the CDR3 DNA reads TGTGCCAGCTCCGGGACGTCGGAGGGCACTGAAGCTTTCTTT. This gives the protein CASSGTSEGTEAFF.